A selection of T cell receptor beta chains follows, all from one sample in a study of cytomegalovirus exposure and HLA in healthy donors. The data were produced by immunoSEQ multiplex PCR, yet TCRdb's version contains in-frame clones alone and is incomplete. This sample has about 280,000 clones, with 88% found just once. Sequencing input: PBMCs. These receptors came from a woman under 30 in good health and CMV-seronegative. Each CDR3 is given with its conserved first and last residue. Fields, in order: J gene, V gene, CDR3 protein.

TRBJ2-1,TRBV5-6,CASSLDSNEQFF
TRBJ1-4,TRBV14,CASSPRQGTNEKLFF
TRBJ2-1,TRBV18,CASSPGGSPLNEQFF
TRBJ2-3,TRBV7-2,CASSLVSIGENEYF
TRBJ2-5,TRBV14,CASSRGQGYQETQYF
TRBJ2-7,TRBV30,CAWSNRPESGGHYEQYF
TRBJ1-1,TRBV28,CASREGHSNTEAFF
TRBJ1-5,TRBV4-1,CASSQASSNQPQHF
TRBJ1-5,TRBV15,CATSRPPLPQHF
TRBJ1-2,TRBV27,CASSPSPPGRYGYTF
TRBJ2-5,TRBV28,CASMGAVQETQYF
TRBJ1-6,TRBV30,CAWSYGAFYNSPLHF
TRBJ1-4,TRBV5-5,CASSLDRGMGKLFF
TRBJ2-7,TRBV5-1,CASSLVPSSGSVYEQYF
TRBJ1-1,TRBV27,CASSHLPGQGGTEAFF
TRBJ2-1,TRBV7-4,CASSSLLTSGSASEQFF
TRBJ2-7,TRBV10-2,CASMTGYYEQYF
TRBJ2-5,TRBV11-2,CASSPQRAQETQYF
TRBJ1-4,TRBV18,CASSSLSGTGSDKLFF
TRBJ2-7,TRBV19,CASSINRDSHEQYF
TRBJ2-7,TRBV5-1,CASSLVQGGSGEQYF
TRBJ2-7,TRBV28,CASSIGTSSHREQYF
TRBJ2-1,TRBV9,CASSVVNGNEQFF
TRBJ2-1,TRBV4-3,CASSQATATSRKQFF
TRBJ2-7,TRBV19,CASSIKGSSYEQYF
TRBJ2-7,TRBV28,CASSSHYSVYF
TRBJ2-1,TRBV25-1,CASSGVIERAYEQFF
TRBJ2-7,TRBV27,CASRPLGQSYEQYF
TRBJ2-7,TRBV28,CASRTGSPYEQYF
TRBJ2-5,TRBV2,CASSGDRGLETQYF
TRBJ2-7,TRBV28,CATKTVTTYEQYF
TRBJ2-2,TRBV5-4,CASSLATTGELFF
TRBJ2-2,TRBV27,CASRSSGRRGSTGELFF
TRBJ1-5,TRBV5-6,CASSLGRSGRQPQHF
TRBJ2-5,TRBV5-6,CASSFWAQGQGQETQYF
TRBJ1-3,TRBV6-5,CASSYSARGPQSTIYF
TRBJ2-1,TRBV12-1,CASSTLLAGGRDEQFF
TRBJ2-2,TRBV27,CASRKSGTLNTGELFF
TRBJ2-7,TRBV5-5,CASSLFPAGGQEQYF
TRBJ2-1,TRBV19,CASSTLAGGMNEQFF
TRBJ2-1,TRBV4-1,CASSQGRTAYNEQFF
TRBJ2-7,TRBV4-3,CASSQDRVAGDYEQYF
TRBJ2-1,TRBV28,CASSLLAGVRNEQFF
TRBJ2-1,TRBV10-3,CAISRDRGLFGNEQFF
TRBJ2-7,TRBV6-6,CASREWGFEQYF
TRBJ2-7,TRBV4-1,CASSQLGSEQYF
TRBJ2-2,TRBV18,CASSPRQGSTGELFF
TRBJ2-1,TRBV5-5,CASSLSGRAYEQFF
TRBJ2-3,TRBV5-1,CASSSGGRTDTQYF
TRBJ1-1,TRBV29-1,CSVGGQPYTEAFF
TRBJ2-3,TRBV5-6,CASSLRFPGAATDTQYF
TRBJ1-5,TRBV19,CASSTLIVSVYSNQPQHF
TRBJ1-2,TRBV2,CASSRDRDYGYTF
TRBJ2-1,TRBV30,CAWSESGSSYNEQFF